One and the same sample provided the 10 T cell receptor beta chains below, sequenced in a study of T-cell memory formation after mild COVID-19. MiXCR, run by TCRdb on the 5' RACE reads, gives a single entry per CDR3 protein. The data hold 380,000 or so distinct CDR3 sequences, with about 15% observed a single time. The material sequenced was PBMCs or a T cell subset sorted from them (not recorded which). The origin of the receptors is a man between 18 and 29 years old who had mild COVID-19 (a few samples of this study predate the infection). Cell type and time point are not known.

The chain employs TRBV27 and TRBJ2-3; TRBD1 or TRBD2 may be the D gene (5 bases each). Germline V gene sequence: CDR1 MNHEY, CDR2 SMNVEV (reference sequence). The CDR3 is 17 amino acids. With 6 bases removed from V and 0 bases from J, the gap between germline ends came to 19 bases. CDR3 coding DNA: TGTGCCAGCAGCCCGACCTGGGGGATACTAAGCACAGATACGCAGTATTTT. Translated: CASSPTWGILSTDTQYF.

This clonotype was found many times. The rearrangement links TRBV6-5 to TRBJ1-1; maybe TRBD1 (6 bases). Germline V CDR1 and CDR2: MNHEY, SVGAGI. The V end lost 6 bases, the J end lost 4 bases, and 21 bases lay between the germline ends. CDR3 length equals 16 residues. The CDR3 region has the DNA TGTGCCAGCAGATCACACACAGGGCGGGGGAGCACTGAAGCTTTCTTT. Protein: CASRSHTGRGSTEAFF.

The sample holds a few counts of this clonotype. The rearrangement joins TRBV12-3 or TRBV12-4 to TRBJ1-6; D remains ambiguous. The V end lost 3 bases, the J end lost 7 bases, and 7 bases lay between the germline ends. The CDR3 is 13 amino acids. The CDR3 DNA follows: TGTGCCAGCAGTTTCCACATCAATTCACCCCTCCACTTT. Amino acid sequence: CASSFHINSPLHF.

This clonotype showed up many times. This chain uses TRBV20-1 with TRBJ1-2, with no clear D. From germline, CDR1 is DFQATT and CDR2 SNEGSKA (reference sequence). Trimming took off 0 bases at V and 8 bases at J, with 10 bases between the two ends. The CDR3 spans 12 residues. The CDR3 DNA reads TGCAGTGCTAGAGAAGGTACTATGGGCTACACCTTC. This codes for CSAREGTMGYTF.

This clonotype was seen a handful of times. The V gene is TRBV7-8, the J gene TRBJ2-7; D ambiguous. The V end was cut by 0 bases, the J end by 3 bases, with 9 bases between. The CDR3 totals 14 residues. Per germline, CDR1 SGHVS and CDR2 FQNEAQ. The CDR3 nucleotides read TGTGCCAGCAGCTTAGCGGACGGTAACTACGAGCAGTACTTC. It encodes CASSLADGNYEQYF. The whole variable domain, remainder taken from reference TRBV7-8 and TRBJ2-7, is GAGVSQSPRYKVAKRGQDVALRCDPISGHVSLFWYQQALGQGPEFLTYFQNEAQLDKSGLPSDRFFAERPEGSVSTLKIQRTQQEDSAVYLCASSLADGNYEQYFGPGTRLTVT.

The chain joins TRBV12-3 or TRBV12-4 to TRBJ2-5; the D call may be TRBD1 or TRBD2 (5 bases each). V was clipped by 2 bases and J by 5 bases, with 9 bases between them. The CDR3 is made up of 13 amino acids. CDR3 region: CASSLMGEETQYF. Written as DNA, the CDR3 is TGTGCCAGCAGTTTAATGGGGGAGGAGACCCAGTACTTC.

This clonotype was observed a handful of times. CDR3 region: CASSSRDRGPGSGANVLTF. In DNA, the CDR3 is TGTGCCAGCAGCTCCCGGGACAGGGGCCCCGGCTCTGGGGCCAACGTCCTGACTTTC. The chain is built from TRBV7-6 and TRBJ2-6, with 10 bases identical to TRBD1. CDR3 length: 19 amino acids. The V gene end was trimmed by 4 bases and the J gene end by 0 bases; junction bases not matched to a gene: 9. Germline lookup yields CDR1 SGHVS and CDR2 FNYEAQ. The full variable domain, in which reference TRBV7-6 and TRBJ2-6 provide the parts outside the CDR3, is GAGVSQSPRYKVTKRGQDVALRCDPISGHVSLYWYRQALGQGPEFLTYFNYEAQQDKSGLPNDRFSAERPEGSISTLTIQRTEQRDSAMYRCASSSRDRGPGSGANVLTFGAGSRLTVL.

This clonotype was observed a handful of times. The rearrangement uses TRBV18 and TRBJ2-6; the D is unclear. Trimming removed 6 bases at V and 2 bases at J, with 5 bases between. CDR3 length: 13 amino acids. CDR1 is KGHSH, CDR2 LQKENI, per germline. CDR3 region: CASSATGANVLTF. In nucleotides, the CDR3 is TGTGCCAGCTCCGCAACTGGGGCCAACGTCCTGACTTTC.

The V call is TRBV29-1, the J call TRBJ1-1; D is uncertain. Looked up from germline, CDR1 is SQVTM and CDR2 is ANQGSEA. The CDR3 spans 13 residues. The V and J ends lost 5 bases and 1 base respectively, with 11 bases between them. This CDR3 reads CSVRRQENTEAFF. As DNA, the CDR3 is TGCAGCGTTAGAAGGCAGGAGAACACTGAAGCTTTCTTT.

The chain carries TRBV6-6 and TRBJ2-5, with unresolved D. Germline V gene lookup returns CDR1 MNHNY and CDR2 SVGAGI (reference sequence). The V gene lost 11 bases and the J gene lost 2 bases, with 18 bases spanning the gap. The CDR3 loop spans 14 amino acids. The CDR3 DNA reads as TGTGCCCCCCCAGAAGGAACGCCACAAGAGACCCAGTACTTC. Translation gives CAPPEGTPQETQYF.